The text below deals with one TCR beta chain. Its antigen is currently unknown. This specimen comes from a study of cytomegalovirus exposure and HLA in healthy donors. Study overall: Of some 360 genotyped donors, around 84% clustered with self-reported Caucasian donors. General study points: What a later analysis reportedly showed was that an Asian-associated ancestry cluster had fewer N-insertions than the approximately 700-donor mean. In a later analysis, a missense DCLRE1C variant was linked to TCR beta V- and J-gene trimming.

V lost 5 bases to trimming and J lost 3 bases, with 12 bases between them. The CDR3 runs to 14 residues. Germline CDR1 reads SGHTA; CDR2 reads FQGNSA. In the PCR, 60 Vbeta and 13 Jbeta primers were used. Original data processing: Approximately 9.9 million shared chains were among the roughly 80 million unique TCR beta chains that a later analysis counted. TCRdb's copy holds only in-frame clones and misses some; the assay was immunoSEQ multiplex PCR. The V and J calls and the clone size are those of that table, but D and trimming were determined from the DNA. This table has around 150,000 clones, 80% appearing once.

The source is a man aged 25-40 years in good health and CMV-seronegative. The sample comprised PBMCs. This chain joins TRBV7-2 and TRBJ2-3; unclear D gene. The DNA of the CDR3 is TGTGCCAGCAGCCTGCCCGGTAAAACAGATACGCAGTATTTT. This encodes CASSLPGKTDTQYF.